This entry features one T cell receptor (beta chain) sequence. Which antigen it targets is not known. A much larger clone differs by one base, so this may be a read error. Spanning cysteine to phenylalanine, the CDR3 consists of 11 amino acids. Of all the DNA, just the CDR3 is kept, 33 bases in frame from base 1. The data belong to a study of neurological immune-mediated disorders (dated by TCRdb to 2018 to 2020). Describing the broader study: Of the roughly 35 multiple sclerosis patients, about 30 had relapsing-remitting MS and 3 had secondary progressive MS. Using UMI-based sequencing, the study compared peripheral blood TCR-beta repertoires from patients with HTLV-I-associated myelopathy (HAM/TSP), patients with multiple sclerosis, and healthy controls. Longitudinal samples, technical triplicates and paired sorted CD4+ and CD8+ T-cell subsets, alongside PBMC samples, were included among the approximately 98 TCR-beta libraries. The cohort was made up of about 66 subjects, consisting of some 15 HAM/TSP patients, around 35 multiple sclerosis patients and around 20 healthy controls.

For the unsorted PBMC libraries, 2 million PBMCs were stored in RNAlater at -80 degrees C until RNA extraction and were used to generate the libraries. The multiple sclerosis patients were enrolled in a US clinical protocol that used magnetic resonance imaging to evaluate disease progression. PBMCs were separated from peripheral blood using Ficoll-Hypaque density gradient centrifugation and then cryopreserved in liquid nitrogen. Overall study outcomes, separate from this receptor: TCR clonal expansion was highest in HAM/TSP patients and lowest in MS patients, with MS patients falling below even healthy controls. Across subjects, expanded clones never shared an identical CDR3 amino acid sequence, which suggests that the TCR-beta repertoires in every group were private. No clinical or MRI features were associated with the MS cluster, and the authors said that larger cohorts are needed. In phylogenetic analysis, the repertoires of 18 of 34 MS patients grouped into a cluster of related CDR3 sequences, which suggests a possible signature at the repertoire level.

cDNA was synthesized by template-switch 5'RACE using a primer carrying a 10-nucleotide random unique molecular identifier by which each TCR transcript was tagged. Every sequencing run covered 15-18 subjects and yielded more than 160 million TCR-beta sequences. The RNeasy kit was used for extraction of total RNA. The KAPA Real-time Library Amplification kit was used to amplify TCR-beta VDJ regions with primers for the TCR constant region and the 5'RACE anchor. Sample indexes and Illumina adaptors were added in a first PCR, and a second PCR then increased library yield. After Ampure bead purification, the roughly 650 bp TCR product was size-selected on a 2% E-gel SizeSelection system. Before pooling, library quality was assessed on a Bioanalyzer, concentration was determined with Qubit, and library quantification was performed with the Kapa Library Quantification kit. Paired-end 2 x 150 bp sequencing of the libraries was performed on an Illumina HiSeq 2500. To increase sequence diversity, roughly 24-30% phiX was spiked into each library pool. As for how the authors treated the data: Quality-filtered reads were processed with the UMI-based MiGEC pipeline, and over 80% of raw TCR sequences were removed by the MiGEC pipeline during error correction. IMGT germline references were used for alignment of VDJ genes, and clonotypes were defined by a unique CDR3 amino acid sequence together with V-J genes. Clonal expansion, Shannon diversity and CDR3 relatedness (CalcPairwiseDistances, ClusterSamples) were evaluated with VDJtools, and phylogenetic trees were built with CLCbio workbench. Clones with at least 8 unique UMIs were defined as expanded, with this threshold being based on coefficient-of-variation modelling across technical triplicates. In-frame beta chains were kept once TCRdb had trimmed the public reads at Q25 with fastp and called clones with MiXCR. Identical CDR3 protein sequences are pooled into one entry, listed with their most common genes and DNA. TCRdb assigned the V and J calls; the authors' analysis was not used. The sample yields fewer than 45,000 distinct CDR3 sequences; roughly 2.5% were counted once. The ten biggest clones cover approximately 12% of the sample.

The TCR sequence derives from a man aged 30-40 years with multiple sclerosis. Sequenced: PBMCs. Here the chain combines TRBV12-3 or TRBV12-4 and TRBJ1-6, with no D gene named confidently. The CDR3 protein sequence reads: CVSSANSPLHF. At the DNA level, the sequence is TGTGTCAGTTCAGCTAACTCACCCCTCCACTTT.